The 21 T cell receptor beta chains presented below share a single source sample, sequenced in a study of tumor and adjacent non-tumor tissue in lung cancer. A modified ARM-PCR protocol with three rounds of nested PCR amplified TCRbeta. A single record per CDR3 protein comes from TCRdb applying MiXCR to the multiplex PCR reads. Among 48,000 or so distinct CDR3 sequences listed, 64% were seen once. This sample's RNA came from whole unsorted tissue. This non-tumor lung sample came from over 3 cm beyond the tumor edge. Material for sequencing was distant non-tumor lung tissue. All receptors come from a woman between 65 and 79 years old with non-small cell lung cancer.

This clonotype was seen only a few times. The CDR3 DNA reads TGCGCCAGCAGCTTTGATACAGGACAAGAGACCCAGTACTTC. The encoded protein is CASSFDTGQETQYF. V is TRBV5-1 and J is TRBJ2-5, with D perhaps TRBD1 (5 bases). CDR1 is SGHRS, CDR2 YFSETQ, per germline. The CDR3 is 14 amino acids. The V end lost 2 bases, the J end lost 2 bases, and 10 bases lay between the germline ends.

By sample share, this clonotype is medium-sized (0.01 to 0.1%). In nucleotides, the CDR3 is TGTGCCAGCAGGGAATGGACACACCGCTATGGCTACACCTTC. It translates to CASREWTHRYGYTF. The rearrangement uses TRBV6-1 and TRBJ1-2; TRBD1 might be the D (5 bases). The CDR3 is made up of 14 amino acids. Trimming took 6 bases from V and 4 from J, leaving 15 bases between them. CDR1 is MNHNS and CDR2 is SASEGT in the germline V gene.

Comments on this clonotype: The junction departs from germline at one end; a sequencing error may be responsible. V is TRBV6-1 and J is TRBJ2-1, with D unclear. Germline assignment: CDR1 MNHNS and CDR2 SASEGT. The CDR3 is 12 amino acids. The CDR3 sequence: CANSEIRNDQFF. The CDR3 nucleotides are TGTGCCAACAGTGAAATAAGGAATGACCAGTTCTTC.

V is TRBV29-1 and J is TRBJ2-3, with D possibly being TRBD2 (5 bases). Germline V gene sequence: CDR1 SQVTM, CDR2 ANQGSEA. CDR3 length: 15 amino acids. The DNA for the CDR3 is TGCAATATTGAAATCCGGGAAAGGGGCACAGATACGCAGTATTTT. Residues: CNIEIRERGTDTQYF.

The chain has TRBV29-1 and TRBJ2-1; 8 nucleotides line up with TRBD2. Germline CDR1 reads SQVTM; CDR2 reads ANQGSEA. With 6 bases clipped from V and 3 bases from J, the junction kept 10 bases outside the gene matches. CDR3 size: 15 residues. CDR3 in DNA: TGCAGCGTGGGACTAGTGCGAGAGATCTACAATGAGCAGTTCTTC. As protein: CSVGLVREIYNEQFF.

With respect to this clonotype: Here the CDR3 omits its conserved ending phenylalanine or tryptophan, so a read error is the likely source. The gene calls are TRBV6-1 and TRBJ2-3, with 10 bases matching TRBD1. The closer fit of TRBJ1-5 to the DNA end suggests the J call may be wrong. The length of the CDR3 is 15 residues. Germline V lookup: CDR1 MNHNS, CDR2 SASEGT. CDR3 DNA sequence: TGTGCCAGCAGGCACAACCGGGACAGGGGAGATACGCAGCATTAT. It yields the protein CASRHNRDRGDTQHY.

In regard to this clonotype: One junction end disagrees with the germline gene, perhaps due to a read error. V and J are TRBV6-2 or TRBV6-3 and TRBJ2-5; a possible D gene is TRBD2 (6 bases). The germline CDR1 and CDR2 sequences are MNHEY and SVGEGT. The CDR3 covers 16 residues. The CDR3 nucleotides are TGTGTCAGCTTCACTCCTTCGGACTACATTCAAGAGACCCAGTACTTC. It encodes CVSFTPSDYIQETQYF.

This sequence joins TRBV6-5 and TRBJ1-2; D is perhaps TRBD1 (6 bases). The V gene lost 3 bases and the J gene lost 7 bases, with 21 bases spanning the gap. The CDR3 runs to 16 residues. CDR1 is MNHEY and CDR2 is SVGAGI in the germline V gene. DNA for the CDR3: TGTGCCAGCAGTTATTCGATGGGGCCGAACAGGGCTGGCTACACCTTC. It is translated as CASSYSMGPNRAGYTF.

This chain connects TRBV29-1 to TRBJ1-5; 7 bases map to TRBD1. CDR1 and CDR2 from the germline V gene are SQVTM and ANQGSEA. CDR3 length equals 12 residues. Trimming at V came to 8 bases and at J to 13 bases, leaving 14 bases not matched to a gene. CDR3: CSTSDGDSRQHF. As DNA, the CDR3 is TGCAGCACCTCTGATGGGGACAGTCGTCAGCATTTT.

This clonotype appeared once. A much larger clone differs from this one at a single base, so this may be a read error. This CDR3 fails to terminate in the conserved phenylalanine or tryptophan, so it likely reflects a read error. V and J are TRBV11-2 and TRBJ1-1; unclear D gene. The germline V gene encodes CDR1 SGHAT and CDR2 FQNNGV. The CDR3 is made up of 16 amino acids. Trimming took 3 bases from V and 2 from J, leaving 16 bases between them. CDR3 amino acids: CASSFGWSGYNTEAFL. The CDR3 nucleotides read TGTGCCAGCAGCTTCGGTTGGTCGGGGTACAACACTGAAGCTTTCCTT.

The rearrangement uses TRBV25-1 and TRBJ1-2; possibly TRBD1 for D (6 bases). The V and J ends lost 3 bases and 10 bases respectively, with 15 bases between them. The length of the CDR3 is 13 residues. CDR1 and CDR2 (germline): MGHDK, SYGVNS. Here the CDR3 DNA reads TGTGCCAGCAGTGATATCGGGACACCAGACTACACCTTC. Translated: CASSDIGTPDYTF.

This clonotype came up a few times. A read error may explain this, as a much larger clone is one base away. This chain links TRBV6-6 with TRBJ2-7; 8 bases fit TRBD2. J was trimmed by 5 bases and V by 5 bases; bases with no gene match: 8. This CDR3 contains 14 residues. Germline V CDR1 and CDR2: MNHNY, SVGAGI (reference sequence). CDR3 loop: CASSPGTRNHEQYF. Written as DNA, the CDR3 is TGTGCCAGCAGTCCCGGGACTAGGAATCACGAGCAGTACTTC.

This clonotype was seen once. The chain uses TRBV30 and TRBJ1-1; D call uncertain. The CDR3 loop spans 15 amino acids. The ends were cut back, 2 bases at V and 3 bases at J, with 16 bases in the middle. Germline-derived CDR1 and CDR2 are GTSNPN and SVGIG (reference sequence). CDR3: CAWSPKEAEDTEAFF. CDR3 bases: TGTGCCTGGAGTCCCAAGGAGGCGGAGGACACTGAAGCTTTCTTT.

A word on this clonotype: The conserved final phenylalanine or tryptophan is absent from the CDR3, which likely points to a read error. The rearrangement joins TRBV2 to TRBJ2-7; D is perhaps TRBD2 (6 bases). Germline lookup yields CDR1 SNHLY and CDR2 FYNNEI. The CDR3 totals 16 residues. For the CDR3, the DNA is TGTGCCAGCAGTGAAGCCACAATAGCGGACTCCTACGAACAGTACCTC. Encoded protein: CASSEATIADSYEQYL.

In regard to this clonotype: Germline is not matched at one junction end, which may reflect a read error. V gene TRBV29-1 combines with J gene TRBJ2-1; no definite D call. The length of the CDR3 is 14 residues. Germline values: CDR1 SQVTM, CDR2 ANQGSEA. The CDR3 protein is CSVEPGFIYNEHFF. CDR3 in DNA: TGCAGTGTCGAGCCCGGTTTTATCTACAATGAGCACTTCTTC.

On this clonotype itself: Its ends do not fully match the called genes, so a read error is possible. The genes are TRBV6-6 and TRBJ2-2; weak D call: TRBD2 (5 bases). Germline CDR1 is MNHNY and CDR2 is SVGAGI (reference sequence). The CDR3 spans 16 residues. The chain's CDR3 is CASDDLVGGDTGEQFF. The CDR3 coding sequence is TGTGCCAGTGACGACTTGGTAGGAGGTGACACCGGGGAGCAGTTTTTT.

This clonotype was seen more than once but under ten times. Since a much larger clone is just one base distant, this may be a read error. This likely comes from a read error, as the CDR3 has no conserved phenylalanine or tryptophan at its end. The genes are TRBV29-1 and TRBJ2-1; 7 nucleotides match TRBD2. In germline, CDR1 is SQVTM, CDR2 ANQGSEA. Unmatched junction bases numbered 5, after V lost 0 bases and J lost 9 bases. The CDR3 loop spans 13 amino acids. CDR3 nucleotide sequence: TGCAGCGTTGAAGAGGCTAGCGGAGTTGAGCAGTTCCTC. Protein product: CSVEEASGVEQFL.

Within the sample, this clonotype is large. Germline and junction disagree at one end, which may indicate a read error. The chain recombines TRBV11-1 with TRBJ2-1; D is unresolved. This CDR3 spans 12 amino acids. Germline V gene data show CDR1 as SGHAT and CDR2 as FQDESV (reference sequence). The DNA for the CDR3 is TGTGCCAGCAGCTTACTAGGAACCACGCCACGGTTC. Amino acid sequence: CASSLLGTTPRF. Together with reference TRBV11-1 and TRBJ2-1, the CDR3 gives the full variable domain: EAEVAQSPRYKITEKSQAVAFWCDPISGHATLYWYRQILGQGPELLVQFQDESVVDDSQLPKDRFSAERLKGVDSTLKIQPAELGDSAMYLCASSLLGTTPRFGPGTRLTVL.

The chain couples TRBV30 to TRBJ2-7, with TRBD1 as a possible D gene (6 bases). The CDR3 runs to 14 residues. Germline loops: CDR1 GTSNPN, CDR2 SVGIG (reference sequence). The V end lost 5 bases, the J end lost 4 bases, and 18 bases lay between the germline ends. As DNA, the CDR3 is TGTGCCTGGGCTCAGGGGCTATGTGTGTACGAGCAGTACTTC. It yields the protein CAWAQGLCVYEQYF. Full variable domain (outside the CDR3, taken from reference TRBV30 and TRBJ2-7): SQTIHQWPATLVQPVGSPLSLECTVEGTSNPNLYWYRQAAGRGLQLLFYSVGIGQISSEVPQNLSASRPQDRQFILSSKKLLLSDSGFYLCAWAQGLCVYEQYFGPGTRLTVT.

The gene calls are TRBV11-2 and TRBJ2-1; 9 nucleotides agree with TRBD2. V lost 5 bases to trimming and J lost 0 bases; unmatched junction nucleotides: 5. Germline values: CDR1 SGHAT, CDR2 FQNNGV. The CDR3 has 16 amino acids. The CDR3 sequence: CASSRASGNSYNEQFF. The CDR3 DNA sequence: TGTGCCAGCAGCCGGGCTAGCGGGAACTCCTACAATGAGCAGTTCTTC.

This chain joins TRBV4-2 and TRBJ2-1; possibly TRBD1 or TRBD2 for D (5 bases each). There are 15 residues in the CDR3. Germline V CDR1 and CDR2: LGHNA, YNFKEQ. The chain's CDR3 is CDSSQYGTENNEQFF. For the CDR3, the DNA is TGTGATAGCAGCCAATATGGGACGGAGAACAATGAGCAGTTCTTC.